This T cell receptor beta chain is drawn from a study of OX40 agonist ivuxolimab in advanced cancers. Study background: An agonistic anti-OX40 (CD134) antibody, ivuxolimab, was used to treat the patients.

Worth noting for this clone: Its antigen is unidentified.

Points from the study as a whole: Clonal expansion from baseline to week 6 occurred in both CD4+ and CD8+ T cells. Average numbers of expanded clones were greater in CD8+ T cells than in CD4+.

Autoimmune disease history or systemic immunosuppression excluded patients. CDR3 length equals 15 residues. From germline, CDR1 is MNHNS and CDR2 SASEGT. The V and J ends lost 2 bases and 4 bases respectively, with 15 bases between them. The table came from immunoSEQ multiplex PCR; TCRdb's copy has only in-frame clones and leaves some out. Among around 60,000 clones listed, roughly 87% were seen once. This receptor was identified in an adult with an advanced solid tumor such as melanoma, head and neck, liver or kidney cancer. The specimen comprised CD4+ or CD8+ T cells sorted from blood, sampled in a trial of the OX40 agonist ivuxolimab. The V and J genes are TRBV6-1 and TRBJ2-7; D might be TRBD2 (5 bases). CDR3 amino acids: CASSERGPIHYEQYF. CDR3 nucleotide sequence: TGTGCCAGCAGTGAAAGAGGGCCAATCCATTACGAGCAGTACTTC.